These T cell receptor beta chains were read from a single sample in a study of cytomegalovirus exposure and HLA in healthy donors. Only in-frame clones appear in the TCRdb table, and some are missing; sequencing was by immunoSEQ multiplex PCR. This sample carries 210,000 or so clones, approximately 90% of them seen once, and the ten largest clones take more than 0.8%. The sequencing sample was made of PBMCs. These receptors came from a woman aged 18-29 years in good health and CMV-seronegative. The conserved cysteine and the conserved F or W are not part of the CDR3 here. D genes are given only for firm matches.

TRBV4-2	NA	TRBJ2-7	ASSQVRGSGEQY
TRBV7-2	TRBD2	TRBJ2-5	ASSLKGLAGVKQETQY
TRBV18	TRBD2	TRBJ2-3	ASSPIRTSGSSDTQY
TRBV14	NA	TRBJ2-5	ASSTRGPETQY
TRBV18	NA	TRBJ2-1	ASSPSVYNEQF
TRBV6-5	TRBD1	TRBJ1-5	ASSRDRVQPQH
TRBV5-1	NA	TRBJ1-1	ASSYAGRNTEAF
TRBV11-3	NA	TRBJ1-2	ASSEMGASYGYT
TRBV7-4	TRBD1	TRBJ1-5	ASSPAPTRIRDRGFSNQPQH
TRBV7-9	NA	TRBJ1-2	ASSFAVFPDYT
TRBV5-6	TRBD1	TRBJ1-6	ASRNTGGAGSPLH
TRBV9	TRBD2	TRBJ2-2	ASSSQGLAGGRGGELF
TRBV4-3	NA	TRBJ1-1	ASSQDRDKNTEAL
TRBV4-2	TRBD2	TRBJ2-5	ASSQGTSGGTLQTQY
TRBV18	NA	TRBJ2-7	ASSPPHGSYEQY
TRBV2	NA	TRBJ1-3	ASSRGTLGNTIY
TRBV5-6	NA	TRBJ1-1	ASSFYRVGAEAF
TRBV9	NA	TRBJ1-1	ASSDRDITEAF
TRBV5-1	TRBD1	TRBJ2-7	ASSLEGQGSYEQY
TRBV29-1	TRBD1	TRBJ1-5	SARQGRDQPQH
TRBV4-1	NA	TRBJ1-3	ASSQDQVGASGNTIY
TRBV7-3	TRBD2	TRBJ2-1	ASSSPPGGRWHNEQF
TRBV9	TRBD2	TRBJ2-2	ASSRTSGRWGTGELF
TRBV13	NA	TRBJ1-4	ASRLKGEGEKLF
TRBV30	NA	TRBJ2-7	AWSALTGSRGAPNWHEQY
TRBV7-8	TRBD1	TRBJ2-2	ASSLLQGAPGELF
TRBV14	NA	TRBJ2-3	ASSPLGTGDTQY
TRBV5-4	TRBD2	TRBJ2-1	ASSFLAGGPANEQF
TRBV5-1	NA	TRBJ2-7	ASSLEGSSYEQY
TRBV29-1	NA	TRBJ1-1	SVEDTVRITEAF
TRBV6-5	NA	TRBJ1-1	ASSPGKGLSAEAF
TRBV27	NA	TRBJ2-5	ASSLSRLVRETQY
TRBV18	TRBD2	TRBJ2-3	ASSPSGRSTSSTDTQY